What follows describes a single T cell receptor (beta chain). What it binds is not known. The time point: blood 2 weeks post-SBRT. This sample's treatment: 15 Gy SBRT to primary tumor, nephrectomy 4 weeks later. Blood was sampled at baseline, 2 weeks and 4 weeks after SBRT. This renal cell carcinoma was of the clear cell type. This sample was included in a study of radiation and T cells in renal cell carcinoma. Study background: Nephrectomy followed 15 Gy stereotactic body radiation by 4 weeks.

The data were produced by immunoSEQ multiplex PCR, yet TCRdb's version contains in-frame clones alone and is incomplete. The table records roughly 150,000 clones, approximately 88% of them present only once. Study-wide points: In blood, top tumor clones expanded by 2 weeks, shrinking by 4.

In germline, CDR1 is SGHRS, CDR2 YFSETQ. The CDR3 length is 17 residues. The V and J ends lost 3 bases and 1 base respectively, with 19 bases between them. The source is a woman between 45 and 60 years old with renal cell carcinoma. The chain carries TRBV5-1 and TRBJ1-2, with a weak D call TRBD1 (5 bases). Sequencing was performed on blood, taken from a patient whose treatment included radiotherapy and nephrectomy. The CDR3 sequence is CASSSSFVRGLNYGYTF. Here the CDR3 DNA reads TGCGCCAGCAGCTCCAGCTTCGTTAGGGGACTTAACTATGGCTACACCTTC.